A single sample gave rise to the 26 T cell receptor beta chains below, sequenced in a study. TCRdb processed the RT-PCR reads anew with MiXCR; each CDR3 protein has one entry. The table shows 650,000 to 800,000 distinct CDR3 sequences, with approximately 14% occurring only once. Material: memory CD4+ T cells from blood. The source is a female donor in good health, serving as a healthy control.

The table lists this clonotype with a few counts. The chain recombines TRBV7-2 with TRBJ2-2, with a possible D match to TRBD2 (6 bases). CDR1 is SGHTA and CDR2 is FQGNSA in the germline V gene. The V and J ends lost 4 bases and 6 bases respectively, with 15 bases between them. This CDR3 has 15 residues. CDR3: CASSSPLRLAGELFF. Written as DNA, the CDR3 is TGTGCCAGCAGCTCCCCCCTCAGACTAGCCGGGGAGCTGTTTTTT.

This clonotype showed up just a few times. The rearrangement uses TRBV12-3 or TRBV12-4 and TRBJ1-4; D unclear. The CDR3 runs to 13 residues. Trimming took off 4 bases at V and 6 bases at J, with 9 bases between the two ends. CDR3 nucleotide sequence: TGTGCCAGCAGTTCGGCAGCCCATGAAAAACTGTTTTTT. Protein: CASSSAAHEKLFF.

This clonotype showed up many times. The rearrangement joins TRBV29-1 to TRBJ1-2; 7 bases map to TRBD1. The length of the CDR3 is 11 residues. The V gene's germline CDR1 is SQVTM and CDR2 ANQGSEA. V dropped 6 bases and J dropped 6; count of bases not matched to a gene: 4. The CDR3, as DNA: TGCAGCGTCGGACAGGTGGATGGCTACACCTTC. It yields the protein CSVGQVDGYTF. The complete variable domain, with remaining parts taken from reference TRBV29-1 and TRBJ1-2, reads SAVISQKPSRDICQRGTSLTIQCQVDSQVTMMFWYRQQPGQSLTLIATANQGSEATYESGFVIDKFPISRPNLTFSTLTVSNMSPEDSSIYLCSVGQVDGYTFGSGTRLTVV.

This chain connects TRBV10-3 to TRBJ2-3, with TRBD2 matching 8 bases. Germline lookup yields CDR1 ENHRY and CDR2 SYGVKD. The junction had 10 bases not matched to a gene; V was cut back by 6 bases and J by 2 bases. The CDR3 loop spans 16 amino acids. The CDR3 coding sequence is TGTGCCATCAGCAGGAGAGTAGCGGGGTCCACAGATACGCAGTATTTT. It specifies CAISRRVAGSTDTQYF.

The chain has TRBV7-2 and TRBJ1-1; D ambiguous. The germline V and J ends were trimmed by 0 bases and 5 bases, with 25 bases remaining between them. CDR3 length: 19 residues. Germline CDR1 SGHTA, CDR2 FQGNSA. CDR3 DNA: TGTGCCAGCAGCTTAGCCCCCGGACTAGCGGGAAGCACTAGGACTGAAGCTTTCTTT. This translates into CASSLAPGLAGSTRTEAFF.

The V gene is TRBV18, the J gene TRBJ2-3; 7 nucleotides line up with TRBD2. Germline CDR1 KGHSH, CDR2 LQKENI. Trimming removed 3 bases from V and 4 bases from J; junction bases left unmatched: 13. This CDR3 spans 17 amino acids. DNA of the CDR3: TGTGCCAGCTCACCTACCGGTGGACTAGGACACTCAGATACGCAGTATTTT. Its translation: CASSPTGGLGHSDTQYF.

DNA for the CDR3: TGCAGCGTTGGGCAGGGCGGGGATCAGCCCCAGCATTTT. Protein product: CSVGQGGDQPQHF. The chain is built from TRBV29-1 and TRBJ1-5; D is possibly TRBD1 (5 bases). This CDR3 spans 13 amino acids. V was pared by 4 bases and J by 5 bases, with 12 bases between. The V gene's germline CDR1 is SQVTM and CDR2 ANQGSEA.

The V and J genes are TRBV12-3 or TRBV12-4 and TRBJ2-1; D could derive from TRBD1 or TRBD2 (5 bases each). The CDR3 is 15 residues long. Trimming removed 6 bases at V and 0 bases at J, with 12 bases between. CDR3 sequence (DNA): TGTGCCAGCAGCAGGGACCAGTTCTCCTACAATGAGCAGTTCTTC. It encodes CASSRDQFSYNEQFF.

This clonotype was seen repeatedly, ten times or more. The chain is built from TRBV5-1 and TRBJ1-2; TRBD1 matches at 8 bases. J gave up 8 bases and V 4 bases, and 10 bases lay outside the gene matches. Germline loops: CDR1 SGHRS, CDR2 YFSETQ. The CDR3 is made up of 14 amino acids. CDR3 protein: CASSHGQGVRGYTF. CDR3 DNA sequence: TGCGCCAGCAGCCACGGACAGGGCGTGCGGGGCTACACCTTC.

This clonotype was recorded a few times. The chain joins TRBV4-3 to TRBJ2-2; D may be TRBD1 (6 bases). Germline V gene lookup returns CDR1 LGHNA and CDR2 YSLEER. Trimming removed 2 bases from V and 2 bases from J, with 18 bases in between. The CDR3 is made up of 18 amino acids. CDR3 region: CASSQLRDTSLNTGELFF. In nucleotides, the CDR3 is TGCGCCAGCAGCCAACTCCGGGACACCTCTTTAAACACCGGGGAGCTGTTTTTT.

This clonotype was seen more than once but under ten times. This rearrangement joins TRBV7-9 to TRBJ1-2; D may be TRBD1 (6 bases). Germline CDR1 SEHNR, CDR2 FQNEAQ (reference sequence). This CDR3 spans 15 amino acids. The V and J ends lost 2 bases and 8 bases respectively, with 18 bases between them. CDR3 DNA sequence: TGTGCCAGCAGCTTACCCAATGAGGGACAATTAGGCTACACCTTC. Translation gives CASSLPNEGQLGYTF. Together with reference TRBV7-9 and TRBJ1-2, the CDR3 gives the full variable domain: DTGVSQNPRHKITKRGQNVTFRCDPISEHNRLYWYRQTLGQGPEFLTYFQNEAQLEKSRLLSDRFSAERPKGSFSTLEIQRTEQGDSAMYLCASSLPNEGQLGYTFGSGTRLTVV.

The chain carries TRBV20-1 and TRBJ1-2; D ambiguous. Germline V CDR1 and CDR2: DFQATT, SNEGSKA (reference sequence). Trimming removed 6 bases at V and 3 bases at J, with 14 bases between. The CDR3 runs to 13 residues. CDR3 DNA sequence: TGCAGTGCCCCGGCGGGCGCCGACTATGGCTACACCTTC. This sequence encodes CSAPAGADYGYTF.

The gene calls are TRBV5-1 and TRBJ2-1; TRBD2 might be the D (6 bases). The germline gives CDR1 SGHRS, CDR2 YFSETQ. The CDR3 consists of 14 residues. Trimming cost V 3 bases and J 5 bases, with 12 bases left between them. The CDR3 nucleotides read TGCGCCAGCAGCTCTGGAGGGCGGGACAATGAGCAGTTCTTC. Translation gives CASSSGGRDNEQFF.

This clonotype was detected a few times. The chain joins TRBV7-2 to TRBJ2-4; 13 nucleotides agree with TRBD2. There are 17 residues in the CDR3. Germline V gene data show CDR1 as SGHTA and CDR2 as FQGNSA. Trimming removed 1 base from V and 4 bases from J; junction bases left unmatched: 4. The CDR3 here is CASSLGLAGGRKNIQYF. The CDR3 DNA reads TGTGCCAGCAGCTTAGGACTAGCGGGAGGCCGAAAAAACATTCAGTACTTC.

This clonotype was counted a few times. This rearrangement joins TRBV28 to TRBJ2-2; 7 nucleotides align to TRBD1. CDR3 length: 14 residues. The V gene's germline CDR1 is MDHEN and CDR2 SYDVKM. Losses at the gene ends were 7 bases for V and 4 bases for J; bases not matched to a gene: 6. CDR3 amino acids: CASIPGQATGELFF. DNA of the CDR3: TGTGCCAGCATCCCCGGACAGGCCACCGGGGAGCTGTTTTTT.

In its sample, this clonotype was seen many times. The chain is built from TRBV9 and TRBJ2-3; D is uncertain. This CDR3 spans 14 amino acids. V lost 0 bases and J 8 bases, leaving 13 bases between the germline ends. CDR1 is SGDLS, CDR2 YYNGEE, per germline. In DNA, the CDR3 is TGTGCCAGCAGCGTAGAAAATAGTCGTGCTACGCAGTATTTT. It is translated as CASSVENSRATQYF.

Ten or more counts support this clonotype. The chain links TRBV5-5 to TRBJ2-1; 8 positions agree with TRBD1. This CDR3 has 14 residues. Germline CDR1 is SGHKS and CDR2 is YYEKEE (reference sequence). Losses at the gene ends were 0 bases for V and 11 bases for J; bases not matched to a gene: 7. The CDR3 DNA is TGTGCCAGCAGCTTGGAGATAGCAGGGGGCAAGCAGTTCTTC. Translated: CASSLEIAGGKQFF.

This clonotype came up a few times. The chain links TRBV7-2 to TRBJ2-3; D unresolved. Trimming removed 5 bases at V and 4 bases at J, with 13 bases between. The CDR3 is 14 residues long. Germline CDR1 is SGHTA and CDR2 is FQGNSA. CDR3 loop: CASSQEAGSDTQYF. DNA of the CDR3: TGTGCCAGCAGCCAAGAGGCTGGGTCAGATACGCAGTATTTT.

The chain uses TRBV12-3 or TRBV12-4 and TRBJ2-6; no clear D. The V gene lost 1 base and the J gene lost 4 bases, with 20 bases spanning the gap. The CDR3 length is 19 residues. The CDR3 DNA reads as TGTGCCAGCAGTTTAGTCTTGGGCAGGTCATCGGGCGGGGCCAACGTCCTGACTTTC. Protein: CASSLVLGRSSGGANVLTF.

This clonotype was counted only a few times. This chain joins TRBV9 and TRBJ1-1; 7 bases are shared with TRBD1. This CDR3 is built from 14 residues. The V gene end was trimmed by 4 bases and the J gene end by 7 bases; junction bases not matched to a gene: 10. CDR1 is SGDLS and CDR2 is YYNGEE in the germline V gene. This CDR3 is CASSKRRDSYEAFF. CDR3 sequence (DNA): TGTGCCAGCAGCAAGCGGAGGGACAGCTATGAAGCTTTCTTT.

This chain joins TRBV27 and TRBJ2-7; 12 bases fit TRBD1. This CDR3 contains 18 residues. Germline assignment: CDR1 MNHEY and CDR2 SMNVEV (reference sequence). V gave up 9 bases and J gave up 1 base; unmatched junction bases: 16. The CDR3 protein is CASSLLGQGARRSYEQYF. CDR3 sequence (DNA): TGTGCCAGTAGCCTCCTGGGACAGGGGGCGAGGAGGTCCTACGAGCAGTACTTC.

This clonotype was detected only a few times. This chain connects TRBV20-1 to TRBJ1-2; no clear D. This CDR3 region has 9 residues. V was trimmed by 7 bases and J by 7 bases, leaving 7 bases between them. CDR1 is DFQATT and CDR2 is SNEGSKA in the germline V gene (reference sequence). The CDR3 loop is CSVGGGYTF. DNA for the CDR3: TGCAGTGTAGGAGGTGGCTACACCTTC.

The chain joins TRBV6-2 or TRBV6-3 to TRBJ2-3; D perhaps matches TRBD2 (6 bases). This CDR3 spans 15 amino acids. Trimming took 6 bases from V and 4 from J, leaving 17 bases between them. Looked up from germline, CDR1 is MNHEY and CDR2 is SVGEGT. CDR3 loop: CASSRGTLPPDTQYF. The DNA for the CDR3 is TGTGCCAGCAGCCGAGGGACTCTGCCCCCAGATACGCAGTATTTT.

This clonotype was counted a few times. This chain links TRBV9 with TRBJ2-2, with D tentatively TRBD1 (6 bases). Germline V CDR1 and CDR2: SGDLS, YYNGEE. CDR3 length: 15 amino acids. Trimming left V 4 bases short and J 6 bases short, with 16 bases between. CDR3 bases: TGTGCCAGCAGCTTAATTGGAACAGGGCCCGGGGAGCTGTTTTTT. Translated: CASSLIGTGPGELFF.

This clonotype was picked up a small number of times. In DNA, the CDR3 is TGCAGTGCTAGGTCCGAGGATTGGTTGGAGCAGTTCTTC. This translates into CSARSEDWLEQFF. V and J are TRBV20-1 and TRBJ2-1; no reliable D call. The CDR3 is made up of 13 amino acids. V was clipped by 3 bases and J by 10 bases, with 16 bases between them. The germline V gene has CDR1 DFQATT and CDR2 SNEGSKA (reference sequence).

This clonotype has a handful of counts. This chain joins TRBV7-2 and TRBJ1-2; D uncertain. CDR1 SGHTA and CDR2 FQGNSA come from the germline V gene. Trimming stripped 4 bases from V and 7 bases from J, with 13 bases between. The length of the CDR3 is 13 residues. This CDR3 is CASSSDPYSGYTF. As DNA, the CDR3 is TGTGCCAGCAGCTCTGACCCCTATAGTGGCTACACCTTC.